The 17 T cell receptor beta chains below were found in one sample sequenced in a study of OX40 agonist ivuxolimab in advanced cancers. The method was immunoSEQ multiplex PCR; TCRdb's version includes in-frame clones alone and lacks a portion of them. The sample gives tens of thousands of clones, 91% of which show up once; roughly 8.9% is in the top ten. Material: CD4+ or CD8+ T cells sorted from blood, obtained in a trial of the OX40 agonist ivuxolimab. These receptors all stem from an adult with an advanced solid tumor such as melanoma, head and neck, liver or kidney cancer.

This clone was found once. The rearrangement joins TRBV6-6 to TRBJ1-2; D is possibly TRBD1 (5 bases). Trimming pared 2 bases from V and 6 bases from J, leaving 13 bases between. Germline V gene sequence: CDR1 MNHNY, CDR2 SVGAGI (reference sequence). CDR3 length equals 14 residues. The CDR3 spells CASSYHDRVDGYTF. For the CDR3, the DNA is TGTGCCAGCAGTTACCATGACAGAGTGGATGGCTACACCTTC.

This chain links TRBV11-3 with TRBJ2-3; the D is unclear. Trimming removed 1 base from V and 1 base from J, with 9 bases in between. The germline V gene encodes CDR1 SGHNT and CDR2 YENEEA. This CDR3 is 15 amino acids long. Here the CDR3 reads CASSLVGGGTDTQYF. The CDR3 DNA follows: TGTGCCAGCAGCTTAGTCGGCGGAGGCACAGATACGCAGTATTTT.

The CDR3 nucleotides read TGTGCCAGAAGCATGGATACAGGGGACGCCTCCCCGAACACTGAAGCTTTCTTT. Amino acids: CARSMDTGDASPNTEAFF. The chain links TRBV5-3 to TRBJ1-1, with 7 bases fitting TRBD1. TRBV5-3 has ORF status, its function being uncertain. Trimming removed 4 bases from V and 1 base from J; junction bases left unmatched: 16. The CDR3 is 18 amino acids.

The chain is built from TRBV30 and TRBJ2-5, with D unclear. V gave up 2 bases and J gave up 2 bases, with 12 bases separating them. The germline gives CDR1 GTSNPN, CDR2 SVGIG (reference sequence). The CDR3 has 14 amino acids. This CDR3 is CAWSPESLQETQYF. CDR3 coding DNA: TGTGCCTGGAGTCCCGAATCATTACAAGAGACCCAGTACTTC.

This rearrangement joins TRBV7-9 to TRBJ1-1, with D unclear. The CDR3 has 14 residues. CDR1 is SEHNR and CDR2 is FQNEAQ in the germline V gene (reference sequence). The ends were cut back, 5 bases at V and 1 base at J, with 11 bases in the middle. This CDR3 is CASSLQLQNTEAFF. The CDR3 DNA reads as TGTGCCAGCAGCCTCCAGTTACAGAACACTGAAGCTTTCTTT.

This clone showed up just once. J is TRBJ2-3 and V is TRBV10-1; unclear D gene. CDR3 length: 16 amino acids. The V gene's germline CDR1 is WNHNN and CDR2 SYGVQD (reference sequence). Trimming took 3 bases from V and 1 from J, leaving 14 bases between them. CDR3 in amino acids: CASSDVSALGTDTQYF. Here the CDR3 DNA reads TGCGCCAGCAGTGATGTGAGCGCTTTGGGCACAGATACGCAGTATTTT.

The chain links TRBV11-2 to TRBJ1-2, with D uncertain. V was pared by 1 base and J by 8 bases, with 11 bases between. Germline-derived CDR1 and CDR2 are SGHAT and FQNNGV. The CDR3 consists of 13 residues. CDR3: CASSLGLPRGYTF. CDR3 in DNA: TGTGCCAGCAGCTTAGGGCTCCCCCGGGGCTACACCTTC. The variable domain in full, completed from reference TRBV11-2 and TRBJ1-2, reads EAGVAQSPRYKIIEKRQSVAFWCNPISGHATLYWYQQILGQGPKLLIQFQNNGVVDDSQLPKDRFSAERLKGVDSTLKIQPAKLEDSAVYLCASSLGLPRGYTFGSGTRLTVV.

The chain links TRBV7-8 to TRBJ2-7, with TRBD1 as a possible D gene (5 bases). The germline V and J ends were trimmed by 5 bases and 9 bases, with 20 bases remaining between them. This CDR3 is built from 14 residues. Germline loops: CDR1 SGHVS, CDR2 FQNEAQ. The CDR3 bases are TGTGCCAGCAGCCTCAACCTACTGGACATGGGGCAGTACTTC. Protein: CASSLNLLDMGQYF.

This chain connects TRBV6-4 to TRBJ2-3, with TRBD2 identical over 7 bases. CDR3 length: 15 residues. V trimming: 0 bases; J trimming: 5 bases; junction bases outside the gene matches: 5. CDR1 and CDR2 from the germline V gene are MRHNA and SNTAGT. The CDR3 DNA reads TGTGCCAGCAGTGACTCAGCGGGACGTGGAGATACGCAGTATTTT. Protein product: CASSDSAGRGDTQYF.

The gene calls are TRBV7-3 and TRBJ1-1, with a weak D call TRBD1 (6 bases). The V end lost 5 bases, the J end lost 0 bases, and 13 bases lay between the germline ends. The V gene's germline CDR1 is SGHTA and CDR2 FQGTGA. The CDR3 is 15 amino acids. CDR3 sequence reads: CASSPRTEMNTEAFF. In nucleotides, the CDR3 is TGTGCCAGCAGCCCCCGGACAGAAATGAACACTGAAGCTTTCTTT.

The genes are TRBV27 and TRBJ2-1; D not certain. CDR1 and CDR2 from the germline V gene are MNHEY and SMNVEV (reference sequence). This CDR3 has 14 amino acids. Trimming stripped 5 bases from V and 1 base from J, with 9 bases between. CDR3 region: CASSHPGSYNEQFF. The CDR3 region has the DNA TGTGCCAGCAGTCACCCAGGATCCTACAATGAGCAGTTCTTC.

This rearrangement joins TRBV6-5 to TRBJ2-7, with TRBD2 as a possible D gene (6 bases). CDR1 MNHEY and CDR2 SVGAGI come from the germline V gene. This CDR3 has 14 residues. Trimming removed 0 bases from V and 3 bases from J, with 9 bases in between. This CDR3 reads CASSYSGLLYEQYF. The DNA for the CDR3 is TGTGCCAGCAGTTACTCGGGACTCCTCTACGAGCAGTACTTC.

Only one count was recorded for this clone. The rearrangement uses TRBV21-1 and TRBJ2-1; the table's D call of TRBD2 was not tested on the DNA. TRBV21-1 is reported as a pseudogene. The CDR3 contains 17 residues. The CDR3 reads CASSNGTSGVSYNEQFF. Here the CDR3 DNA reads TGTGCCAGCAGCAACGGGACTAGCGGGGTATCCTACAATGAGCAGTTCTTC.

This clone was seen a few times. V usage is TRBV7-9 and J usage is TRBJ1-5, with D perhaps TRBD1 (6 bases). The V gene's germline CDR1 is SEHNR and CDR2 FQNEAQ (reference sequence). Trimming left V 1 base short and J 5 bases short, with 12 bases between. The CDR3 consists of 15 residues. The CDR3 protein is CASSLGASGDQPQHF. The CDR3, as DNA: TGTGCCAGCAGCTTAGGAGCGTCAGGGGATCAGCCCCAGCATTTT.

This chain joins TRBV7-9 and TRBJ2-6; D is ambiguous. In germline, CDR1 is SEHNR, CDR2 FQNEAQ (reference sequence). There are 14 residues in the CDR3. The V gene lost 3 bases and the J gene lost 11 bases, with 14 bases spanning the gap. CDR3 sequence reads: CASSFPFRPDVLTF. For the CDR3, the DNA is TGTGCCAGCAGCTTCCCCTTTAGGCCGGACGTCCTGACTTTC. Based on the CDR3 plus reference TRBV7-9 and TRBJ2-6, the full variable domain is DTGVSQNPRHKITKRGQNVTFRCDPISEHNRLYWYRQTLGQGPEFLTYFQNEAQLEKSRLLSDRFSAERPKGSFSTLEIQRTEQGDSAMYLCASSFPFRPDVLTFGAGSRLTVL.

The chain uses TRBV6-1 and TRBJ2-1; the D gene is possibly TRBD2 (6 bases). This CDR3 comprises 14 residues. V gave up 8 bases and J gave up 6 bases, with 17 bases separating them. Germline V CDR1 and CDR2: MNHNS, SASEGT. The CDR3: CASATGLLVNEQFF. The CDR3 DNA follows: TGTGCCAGCGCAACGGGACTCCTCGTCAATGAGCAGTTCTTC.

The chain uses TRBV11-3 and TRBJ2-7; 9 bases agree with TRBD1. CDR3 size: 16 residues. Losses at the gene ends were 5 bases for V and 1 base for J; bases not matched to a gene: 9. Looked up from germline, CDR1 is SGHNT and CDR2 is YENEEA. Here the CDR3 DNA reads TGTGCCAGCAGCACGTTCGGGACAGGGAATTCCTACGAGCAGTACTTC. It yields the protein CASSTFGTGNSYEQYF. Filled out from reference TRBV11-3 and TRBJ2-7, the complete variable domain reads EAGVVQSPRYKIIEKKQPVAFWCNPISGHNTLYWYLQNLGQGPELLIRYENEEAVDDSQLPKDRFSAERLKGVDSTLKIQPAELGDSAVYLCASSTFGTGNSYEQYFGPGTRLTVT.